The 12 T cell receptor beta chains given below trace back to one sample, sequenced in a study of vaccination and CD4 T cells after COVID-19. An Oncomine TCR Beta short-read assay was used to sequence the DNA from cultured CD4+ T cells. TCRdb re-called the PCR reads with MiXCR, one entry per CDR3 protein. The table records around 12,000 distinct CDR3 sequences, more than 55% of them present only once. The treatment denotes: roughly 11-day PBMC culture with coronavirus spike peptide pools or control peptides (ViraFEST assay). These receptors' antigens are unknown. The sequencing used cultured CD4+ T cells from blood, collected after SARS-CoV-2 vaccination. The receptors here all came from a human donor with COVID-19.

CDR3 sequence reads: CASSPGQDQETQYF. The CDR3, as DNA: TGTGCCAGCAGCCCGGGACAGGACCAAGAGACCCAGTACTTC. The rearrangement joins TRBV11-3 to TRBJ2-5; 8 bases map to TRBD1. CDR3 length: 14 amino acids. Germline CDR1 and CDR2: SGHNT and YENEEA. The V segment lost 5 bases and the J segment 0 bases; nucleotides outside the gene matches: 2.

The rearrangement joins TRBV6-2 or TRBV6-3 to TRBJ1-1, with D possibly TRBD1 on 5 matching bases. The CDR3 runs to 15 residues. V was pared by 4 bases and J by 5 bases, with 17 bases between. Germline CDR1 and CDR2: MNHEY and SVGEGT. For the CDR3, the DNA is TGTGCCAGCAGTTTACGTCTAGGGGTTGGTACTGAAGCTTTCTTT. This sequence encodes CASSLRLGVGTEAFF.

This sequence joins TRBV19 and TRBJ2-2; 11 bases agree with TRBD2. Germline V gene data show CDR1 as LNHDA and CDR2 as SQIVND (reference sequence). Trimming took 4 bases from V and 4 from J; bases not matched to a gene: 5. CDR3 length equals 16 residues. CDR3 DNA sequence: TGTGCCAGTAGTAGGCTAGCGGGGGGCTTCACCGGGGAGCTGTTTTTT. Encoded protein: CASSRLAGGFTGELFF.

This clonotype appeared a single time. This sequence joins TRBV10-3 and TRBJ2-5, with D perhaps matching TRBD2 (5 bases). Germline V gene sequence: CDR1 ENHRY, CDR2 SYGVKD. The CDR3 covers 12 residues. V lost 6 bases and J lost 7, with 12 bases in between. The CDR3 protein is CAISDPAGTQYF. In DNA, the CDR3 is TGTGCCATCAGCGACCCGGCGGGGACCCAGTACTTC.

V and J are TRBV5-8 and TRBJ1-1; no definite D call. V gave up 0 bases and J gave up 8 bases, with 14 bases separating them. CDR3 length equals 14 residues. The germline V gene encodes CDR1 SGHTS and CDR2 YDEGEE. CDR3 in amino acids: CASSLVSGLGEAFF. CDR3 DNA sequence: TGTGCCAGCAGCTTGGTATCTGGACTCGGAGAAGCTTTCTTT. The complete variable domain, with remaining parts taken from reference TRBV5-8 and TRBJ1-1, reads EAGVTQSPTHLIKTRGQQATLRCSPISGHTSVYWYQQALGLGLQFLLWYDEGEERNRGNFPPRFSGRQFPNYSSELNVNALELEDSALYLCASSLVSGLGEAFFGQGTRLTVV.

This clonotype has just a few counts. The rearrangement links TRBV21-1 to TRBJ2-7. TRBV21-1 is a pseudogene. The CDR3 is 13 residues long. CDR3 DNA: TGTGCCAGCAGCAAAGCGGACCCCTACGAGCAGTACTTC. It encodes CASSKADPYEQYF.

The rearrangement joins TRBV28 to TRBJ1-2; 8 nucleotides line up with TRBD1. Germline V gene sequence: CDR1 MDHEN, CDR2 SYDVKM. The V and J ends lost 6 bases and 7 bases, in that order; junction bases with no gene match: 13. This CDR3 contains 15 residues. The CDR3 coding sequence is TGTGCCAGCAGCCGGCCGGAAGGACAGGGAGGTGGCTACACCTTC. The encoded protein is CASSRPEGQGGGYTF.

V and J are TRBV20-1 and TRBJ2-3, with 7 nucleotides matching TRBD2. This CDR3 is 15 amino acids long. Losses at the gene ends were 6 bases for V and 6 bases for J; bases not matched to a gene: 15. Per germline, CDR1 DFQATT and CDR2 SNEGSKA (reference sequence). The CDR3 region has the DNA TGCAGTGCGGTCGTTGGAGCGGGGTCCTTCGATACGCAGTATTTT. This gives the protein CSAVVGAGSFDTQYF.

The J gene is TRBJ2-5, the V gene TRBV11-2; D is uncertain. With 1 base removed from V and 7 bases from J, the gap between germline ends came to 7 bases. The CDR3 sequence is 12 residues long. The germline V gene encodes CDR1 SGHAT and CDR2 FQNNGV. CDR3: CASSLGRVTQYF. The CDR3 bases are TGTGCCAGCAGCTTAGGGCGAGTGACCCAGTACTTC. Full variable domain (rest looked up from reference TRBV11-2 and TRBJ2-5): EAGVAQSPRYKIIEKRQSVAFWCNPISGHATLYWYQQILGQGPKLLIQFQNNGVVDDSQLPKDRFSAERLKGVDSTLKIQPAKLEDSAVYLCASSLGRVTQYFGPGTRLLVL.

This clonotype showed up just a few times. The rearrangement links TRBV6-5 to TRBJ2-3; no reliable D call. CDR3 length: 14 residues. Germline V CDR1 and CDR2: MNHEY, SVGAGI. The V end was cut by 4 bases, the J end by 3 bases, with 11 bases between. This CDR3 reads CASSSPLGTDTQYF. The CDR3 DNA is TGTGCCAGCAGTTCCCCTCTCGGTACAGATACGCAGTATTTT.

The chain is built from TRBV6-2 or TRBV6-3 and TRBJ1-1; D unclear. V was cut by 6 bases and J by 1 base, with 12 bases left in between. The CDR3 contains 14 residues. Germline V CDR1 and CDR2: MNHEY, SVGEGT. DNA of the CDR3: TGTGCCAGCAGCCTAAGCAAGAGGAACACTGAAGCTTTCTTT. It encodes CASSLSKRNTEAFF.

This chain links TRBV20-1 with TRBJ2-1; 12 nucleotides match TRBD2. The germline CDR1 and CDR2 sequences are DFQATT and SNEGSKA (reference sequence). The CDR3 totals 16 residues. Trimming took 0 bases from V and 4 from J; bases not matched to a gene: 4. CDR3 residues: CSARDPGTSGYNEQFF. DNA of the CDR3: TGCAGTGCTAGAGATCCCGGGACTAGCGGGTACAATGAGCAGTTCTTC.